The 32 T cell receptor beta chains in this list originate from one sample, sequenced in a study of molecular identifiers for immune sequencing clone quantification. MiXCR, run by TCRdb on the PCR reads, gives a single entry per CDR3 protein. The table records 70,000 to 95,000 distinct CDR3 sequences, 15% to 20% of them present only once. Material for sequencing was naive CD8+ T cells from blood, with Jurkat cell RNA spiked in. Subset specified: FACS-sorted CD8+CD4-CCR7+CD45RA+ naive T cells. The receptors originated from a human donor in good health. Some libraries in this study had Jurkat cell RNA spiked in.

This clonotype was seen many times. The rearrangement joins TRBV29-1 to TRBJ1-4, with unresolved D. V shed 1 base and J shed 0 bases, with 6 bases lying between them. This CDR3 is 14 amino acids long. Germline CDR1 and CDR2: SQVTM and ANQGSEA. CDR3 sequence (DNA): TGCAGCGTTGAAGTAGCAGCAACTAATGAAAAACTGTTTTTT. Amino acids: CSVEVAATNEKLFF.

This clonotype has at least ten counts. V and J are TRBV23-1 and TRBJ1-6; D unresolved. TRBV23-1 is an open reading frame whose function is uncertain. Trimming shortened V by 0 bases and J by 12 bases, and 12 bases separated the two germline ends. CDR3 length: 14 amino acids. CDR3 amino acids: CASSQSKEWIPLHF. In DNA, the CDR3 is TGCGCCAGCAGTCAATCTAAGGAGTGGATACCCCTCCACTTT.

This clonotype showed up many times. V usage is TRBV27 and J usage is TRBJ1-4, with 7 nucleotides matching TRBD1. This CDR3 comprises 18 residues. Germline loops: CDR1 MNHEY, CDR2 SMNVEV (reference sequence). Germline trimming cut 5 bases from V and 4 bases from J; bases unmatched to any gene: 16. The CDR3 bases are TGTGCCAGCAGTCCCCTCTCCCGGGACAGATACCTTAATGAAAAACTGTTTTTT. Its protein is CASSPLSRDRYLNEKLFF.

This clonotype was seen many times. The genes are TRBV4-1 and TRBJ2-3, with TRBD2 as a possible D gene (7 bases). Per the germline V gene, CDR1 is MGHRA and CDR2 is YSYEKL. The CDR3 is 18 amino acids. Trimming took 1 base from V and 3 from J, leaving 20 bases between them. Here the CDR3 reads CASSQVSGGRRMTDTQYF. Here the CDR3 DNA reads TGCGCCAGCAGCCAAGTATCGGGGGGCCGCCGCATGACAGATACGCAGTATTTT.

This clonotype has ten or more counts. This chain uses TRBV27 with TRBJ2-1; D is unresolved. This CDR3 is built from 14 residues. CDR1 MNHEY and CDR2 SMNVEV come from the germline V gene (reference sequence). Between the trimmed V and J ends, which lost 2 bases and 8 bases, there was a span of 13 bases. The CDR3 DNA reads as TGTGCCAGCAGTTTACCAGACTCAGTCGATGAGCAGTTCTTC. Translated: CASSLPDSVDEQFF.

This clonotype was counted ten times or more. This chain uses TRBV19 with TRBJ1-5, with a weak D call TRBD1 (6 bases). The CDR3 contains 13 residues. Germline V gene lookup returns CDR1 LNHDA and CDR2 SQIVND (reference sequence). The V end lost 5 bases, the J end lost 6 bases, and 11 bases lay between the germline ends. The CDR3 sequence is CASSFAGVQPQHF. The CDR3 bases are TGTGCCAGTAGTTTCGCAGGGGTTCAGCCCCAGCATTTT.

In the case of this clonotype: This may be a read error, as it is one base from a much larger clone. The rearrangement links TRBV6-2 or TRBV6-3 to TRBJ2-7; D is undetermined. Looked up from germline, CDR1 is MNHEY and CDR2 is SVGEGT. CDR3 size: 13 residues. CDR3 in amino acids: CAGSYWEAYEQYF. CDR3 DNA: TGTGCCGGCAGTTACTGGGAAGCCTACGAGCAGTACTTC.

In this sample, this clonotype turned up a few times. This rearrangement joins TRBV28 to TRBJ2-5, with TRBD1 identical over 8 bases. V was pared by 2 bases and J by 5 bases, with 10 bases of the junction left unmatched. The CDR3 contains 16 residues. Germline V CDR1 and CDR2: MDHEN, SYDVKM. The CDR3 protein is CASSLDSGQAPETQYF. CDR3 DNA sequence: TGTGCCAGCAGTTTAGATTCGGGACAGGCTCCGGAGACCCAGTACTTC.

This clonotype was observed at least ten times. The genes are TRBV9 and TRBJ2-7; the D call may be TRBD1 or TRBD2 (6 bases each). In germline, CDR1 is SGDLS, CDR2 YYNGEE. CDR3 length: 14 residues. Trimming removed 1 base at V and 2 bases at J, with 10 bases between. CDR3 loop: CASSVSGGPYEQYF. The CDR3 DNA is TGTGCCAGCAGCGTATCCGGGGGCCCCTACGAGCAGTACTTC.

In this sample, this clonotype turned up a few times. The rearrangement joins TRBV4-3 to TRBJ1-6, with a possible D match to TRBD1 (5 bases). This CDR3 is 13 amino acids long. Germline CDR1 LGHNA, CDR2 YSLEER. V was pared by 8 bases and J by 7 bases, with 12 bases between. The CDR3 reads CASGDSSNSPLHF. CDR3 DNA: TGCGCCAGCGGGGACTCCTCCAATTCACCCCTCCACTTT.

This clonotype was seen repeatedly, ten times or more. The J gene is TRBJ2-7, the V gene TRBV27; 8 bases are a match to TRBD1. J was trimmed by 1 base and V by 6 bases; bases with no gene match: 8. The CDR3 has 15 amino acids. CDR1 is MNHEY, CDR2 SMNVEV, per germline (reference sequence). The CDR3 region is CASSRGRGQSYEQYF. CDR3 nucleotides: TGTGCCAGCAGCCGAGGCAGGGGGCAATCCTACGAGCAGTACTTC.

The chain joins TRBV12-2 to TRBJ1-1; no DNA check was done on the table's D call, TRBD1. TRBV12-2 is noted as a pseudogene. The CDR3 spans 18 residues. The DNA for the CDR3 is TGTGCAAGTCGCTCTCAGGGGGGGGCAGGTTGCATGAACACTGAAGCTTTCTTT. The encoded protein is CASRSQGGAGCMNTEAFF.

This clonotype was detected many times. The chain links TRBV27 to TRBJ1-6, with D possibly TRBD1 on 5 matching bases. This CDR3 has 15 amino acids. Germline V CDR1 and CDR2: MNHEY, SMNVEV (reference sequence). V dropped 6 bases and J dropped 1 base, with 10 bases sitting between them. CDR3 protein: CASRGKGSYNSPLHF. The CDR3 DNA follows: TGTGCCAGCAGGGGAAAGGGGTCCTATAATTCACCCCTCCACTTT.

In this sample, this clonotype turned up many times. The chain couples TRBV19 to TRBJ2-7; 7 nucleotides align to TRBD1. Looked up from germline, CDR1 is LNHDA and CDR2 is SQIVND (reference sequence). The ends lost 5 bases at V and 2 bases at J; junction bases unmatched: 3. This CDR3 has 13 residues. CDR3 region: CASSSQGPYEQYF. DNA for the CDR3: TGTGCCAGTAGTTCACAGGGGCCCTACGAGCAGTACTTC.

As to this clonotype: A much larger clone is a single base away; this may be a read error. The chain employs TRBV11-3 and TRBJ2-3, with 10 bases aligning to TRBD1. This CDR3 contains 12 residues. Germline assignment: CDR1 SGHNT and CDR2 YENEEA. The CDR3 loop reads CASSNPRQGAAF. The CDR3 DNA sequence: TGTGCCAGCAGCAACCCCAGACAGGGGGCGGCTTTT.

This clonotype was counted many times. This chain joins TRBV29-1 and TRBJ2-7, with D possibly TRBD1 on 8 matching bases. Germline V gene lookup returns CDR1 SQVTM and CDR2 ANQGSEA. The CDR3 sequence is 19 residues long. V lost 0 bases and J lost 2, with 26 bases in between. CDR3 residues: CSVEEGRDRFKGSAYEQYF. In DNA form, the CDR3 reads TGCAGCGTTGAAGAAGGGAGGGACAGGTTTAAGGGGTCGGCCTACGAGCAGTACTTC.

Note on this clonotype: This clone may be a read error of a much larger clone one base away. The chain uses TRBV7-6 and TRBJ2-5; the D gene is possibly TRBD2 (6 bases). Trimming shortened V by 4 bases and J by 1 base, and 16 bases separated the two germline ends. The CDR3 covers 16 residues. Looked up from germline, CDR1 is SGHVS and CDR2 is FNYEAQ. The CDR3 bases are TGTGCCAGCAGCTCAGTTCCGGGGGTATTCCAAGAGACCCAGTACTTC. This translates into CASSSVPGVFQETQYF.

This clonotype was recorded many times. The chain links TRBV5-1 to TRBJ2-3, with 15 nucleotides matching TRBD2. This CDR3 region has 19 residues. Losses at the gene ends were 4 bases for V and 0 bases for J; bases not matched to a gene: 9. In germline, CDR1 is SGHRS, CDR2 YFSETQ. CDR3 sequence reads: CASSGTSGGLSSSTDTQYF. The CDR3 DNA reads TGCGCCAGCAGCGGGACTAGCGGGGGGCTTTCTTCTAGCACAGATACGCAGTATTTT.

This chain uses TRBV6-2 or TRBV6-3 with TRBJ2-3, with D maybe TRBD2 (5 bases). Germline CDR1 reads MNHEY; CDR2 reads SVGEGT. This CDR3 is built from 14 residues. The germline V and J ends were trimmed by 5 bases and 3 bases, with 12 bases remaining between them. CDR3 sequence: CASSEGPATDTQYF. For the CDR3, the DNA is TGTGCCAGCAGTGAGGGCCCGGCGACAGATACGCAGTATTTT.

For this clonotype: A much larger clone differs by one base, so this may be a read error. The chain joins TRBV4-3 to TRBJ2-1; 14 bases are a match to TRBD2. In germline, CDR1 is LGHNA, CDR2 YSLEER. The CDR3 is 16 amino acids. The V and J ends lost 1 base and 12 bases, in that order; junction bases with no gene match: 8. CDR3 nucleotide sequence: TGCGCCAGCAGCCAAGGGGCGGGACTAGCGGGGGAGGGGCAGTTCTTC. Its protein is CASSQGAGLAGEGQFF.

This clonotype occurred many times. The V and J genes are TRBV7-2 and TRBJ2-7; no reliable D call. The V end lost 3 bases, the J end lost 3 bases, and 9 bases lay between the germline ends. The CDR3 consists of 13 residues. CDR1 SGHTA and CDR2 FQGNSA come from the germline V gene. DNA for the CDR3: TGTGCCAGCAGCTTTTATTTGAACTACGAGCAGTACTTC. It translates to CASSFYLNYEQYF.

The sample holds many counts of this clonotype. The CDR3 reads CAWSVGIGESDTQYF. CDR3 DNA sequence: TGTGCCTGGAGTGTAGGGATTGGGGAGTCAGATACGCAGTATTTT. V is TRBV30 and J is TRBJ2-3, with D perhaps matching TRBD2 (5 bases). The CDR3 has 15 amino acids. CDR1 is GTSNPN and CDR2 is SVGIG in the germline V gene (reference sequence). V lost 0 bases and J 4 bases, leaving 14 bases between the germline ends.

The chain uses TRBV6-5 and TRBJ2-1; 11 positions agree with TRBD2. Trimming at V came to 6 bases and at J to 9 bases, leaving 7 bases not matched to a gene. This CDR3 has 14 residues. Germline V lookup: CDR1 MNHEY, CDR2 SVGAGI. The CDR3 loop is CASSPLAGGGEQFF. CDR3 bases: TGTGCCAGCAGCCCTCTAGCGGGAGGTGGTGAGCAGTTCTTC.

Ten or more counts support this clonotype. The chain combines TRBV5-1 with TRBJ2-4; 10 bases match TRBD2. The CDR3 is 19 amino acids. Unmatched junction bases numbered 13, after V lost 4 bases and J lost 0 bases. The germline gives CDR1 SGHRS, CDR2 YFSETQ. The chain's CDR3 is CASSGGSSGRRKAKNIQYF. The DNA for the CDR3 is TGCGCCAGCAGCGGGGGATCTAGCGGGAGAAGGAAAGCCAAAAACATTCAGTACTTC. The full variable domain, in which reference TRBV5-1 and TRBJ2-4 provide the parts outside the CDR3, is KAGVTQTPRYLIKTRGQQVTLSCSPISGHRSVSWYQQTPGQGLQFLFEYFSETQRNKGNFPGRFSGRQFSNSRSEMNVSTLELGDSALYLCASSGGSSGRRKAKNIQYFGAGTRLSVL.

This clonotype showed up many times. The rearrangement links TRBV12-3 or TRBV12-4 to TRBJ1-5, with D perhaps TRBD1 (5 bases). V was pared by 4 bases and J by 3 bases, with 10 bases between. The CDR3 covers 14 residues. DNA for the CDR3: TGTGCCAGCAGTTCCCAGGGCTACAATCAGCCCCAGCATTTT. Protein: CASSSQGYNQPQHF.

This clonotype has a count of ten or more. The chain recombines TRBV27 with TRBJ1-5; D gene ambiguous. V was trimmed by 1 base and J by 4 bases, leaving 5 bases between them. This CDR3 has 13 residues. CDR1 and CDR2 from the germline V gene are MNHEY and SMNVEV (reference sequence). CDR3 sequence: CASSLWPNQPQHF. The DNA of the CDR3 is TGTGCCAGCAGTTTATGGCCGAATCAGCCCCAGCATTTT.

This clonotype has a count of ten or more. The V and J genes are TRBV19 and TRBJ1-1; D is unresolved. CDR1 LNHDA and CDR2 SQIVND come from the germline V gene (reference sequence). This CDR3 is built from 14 residues. Trimming took 8 bases from V and 4 from J, leaving 17 bases between them. The CDR3, as DNA: TGTGCCAGTGGGGAAGGGCAATGGGGCACTGAAGCTTTCTTT. This translates into CASGEGQWGTEAFF. Full variable domain (missing parts from reference TRBV19 and TRBJ1-1): DGGITQSPKYLFRKEGQNVTLSCEQNLNHDAMYWYRQDPGQGLRLIYYSQIVNDFQKGDIAEGYSVSREKKESFPLTVTSAQKNPTAFYLCASGEGQWGTEAFFGQGTRLTVV.

In its sample, this clonotype was seen many times. The chain has TRBV6-1 and TRBJ1-3; weak D call: TRBD1 (5 bases). The CDR3 totals 18 residues. Trimming took off 6 bases at V and 0 bases at J, with 21 bases between the two ends. The germline V gene encodes CDR1 MNHNS and CDR2 SASEGT. The CDR3 DNA reads TGTGCCAGCAGGAGACCCCGGGACGCGGGCCCCTCTGGAAACACCATATATTTT. Its protein product is CASRRPRDAGPSGNTIYF.

This clonotype was counted ten times or more. The chain recombines TRBV19 with TRBJ1-1; D unresolved. Between the trimmed V and J ends, which lost 5 bases and 1 base, there was a span of 11 bases. The CDR3 is 14 amino acids. The germline gives CDR1 LNHDA, CDR2 SQIVND (reference sequence). The CDR3 loop reads CASSLGSTNTEAFF. The CDR3, as DNA: TGTGCCAGTAGTCTAGGGTCCACGAACACTGAAGCTTTCTTT.

This clonotype was recorded many times. The J gene is TRBJ1-1, the V gene TRBV18, with D unresolved. Between the trimmed V and J ends, which lost 3 bases and 3 bases, there was a span of 17 bases. CDR1 is KGHSH, CDR2 LQKENI, per germline. This CDR3 comprises 16 residues. The CDR3, as DNA: TGTGCCAGCTCACCTTACTCCGCGCCTACGTACACTGAAGCTTTCTTT. Translated: CASSPYSAPTYTEAFF.

This clonotype came up many times. The rearrangement uses TRBV4-1 and TRBJ2-7; D may be TRBD1 (6 bases). The CDR3 spans 13 residues. Germline CDR1 is MGHRA and CDR2 is YSYEKL. The V and J ends lost 2 bases and 5 bases respectively, with 10 bases between them. CDR3 in DNA: TGCGCCAGCAGCCAACAGGGGTTGGACGAGCAGTACTTC. This translates into CASSQQGLDEQYF.

This clonotype was counted many times. This rearrangement joins TRBV7-9 to TRBJ2-6, with 7 bases identical to TRBD1. V lost 5 bases and J lost 2; bases outside the gene matches: 0. CDR1 and CDR2 (germline): SEHNR, FQNEAQ (reference sequence). The CDR3 length is 14 residues. The CDR3 region has the DNA TGTGCCAGCAGCACAGGGGCTGGGGCCAACGTCCTGACTTTC. Protein product: CASSTGAGANVLTF.